The 28 T cell receptor beta chains listed next were all sequenced from one sample in a study of CD8+ T cells in alopecia areata. Specified treatment: oral pan-JAK inhibitor, 5-10 mg twice daily. cDNA serving as the sequencing template came from extracted, reverse transcribed RNA. Clones were sequenced by immunoSEQ multiplex PCR, and TCRdb holds only the in-frame ones, with some missing. The data show roughly 110,000 clones, around 53% seen once. This specimen consisted of CD8+ T cells sorted from blood, obtained at week 24, from a patient treated with tofacitinib. The receptors derive from a human donor with alopecia areata.

This clone appeared once. The genes are TRBV6-1 and TRBJ1-2; 7 bases align to TRBD1. V lost 0 bases to trimming and J lost 4 bases; unmatched junction nucleotides: 5. Germline V gene lookup returns CDR1 MNHNS and CDR2 SASEGT. This CDR3 has 15 residues. CDR3 DNA: TGTGCCAGCAGTGAAGCTATCCGGGACAGCTATGGCTACACCTTC. This sequence encodes CASSEAIRDSYGYTF.

This clone was detected a few times. The V gene is TRBV2, the J gene TRBJ1-2, with 12 positions matching TRBD1. Trimming took 5 bases from V and 4 from J; bases not matched to a gene: 11. Looked up from germline, CDR1 is SNHLY and CDR2 is FYNNEI. The CDR3 consists of 17 residues. CDR3: CASSPRRWDRGLYGYTF. The CDR3 nucleotides read TGTGCCAGCAGTCCCCGGAGGTGGGACAGGGGGCTCTATGGCTACACCTTC.

This clone was recorded once. The rearrangement links TRBV5-4 to TRBJ1-1; D call uncertain. Germline CDR1 and CDR2: SGHNT and YYREEE (reference sequence). The CDR3 extends over 15 amino acids. The V and J ends lost 0 bases and 5 bases respectively, with 14 bases between them. The CDR3 loop reads CASSLGSLGVTEAFF. CDR3 nucleotide sequence: TGTGCCAGCAGCTTGGGGTCCTTGGGAGTAACTGAAGCTTTCTTT. Complete variable domain (other parts from reference TRBV5-4 and TRBJ1-1): ETGVTQSPTHLIKTRGQQVTLRCSSQSGHNTVSWYQQALGQGPQFIFQYYREEENGRGNFPPRFSGLQFPNYSSELNVNALELDDSALYLCASSLGSLGVTEAFFGQGTRLTVV.

The chain combines TRBV29-1 with TRBJ2-7, with TRBD1 identical over 8 bases. CDR1 is SQVTM, CDR2 ANQGSEA, per germline. The V and J ends lost 4 bases and 0 bases, in that order; junction bases with no gene match: 11. The CDR3 runs 16 residues. In DNA, the CDR3 is TGCAGCGTTGGCGGACAGGGCGAAAAAAGCTCCTACGAGCAGTACTTC. Protein: CSVGGQGEKSSYEQYF.

The chain links TRBV29-1 to TRBJ1-3; D remains ambiguous. V lost 4 bases and J 0 bases, leaving 13 bases between the germline ends. Germline V gives CDR1 SQVTM, CDR2 ANQGSEA. The CDR3 contains 15 residues. The CDR3, as DNA: TGCAGCGTTGCGGGATCCCAAGACTCTGGAAACACCATATATTTT. Translation: CSVAGSQDSGNTIYF.

By share, this clone counts as medium-sized. The V call is TRBV6-4, the J call TRBJ2-3, with 10 bases identical to TRBD2. This CDR3 has 14 residues. V lost 8 bases, J lost 0 bases, and 2 bases stayed unmatched. Germline CDR1 reads MRHNA; CDR2 reads SNTAGT. DNA of the CDR3: TGTGCCAGCCAGACTAGCGGGAGCACAGATACGCAGTATTTT. Protein sequence: CASQTSGSTDTQYF.

The chain combines TRBV27 with TRBJ1-6, with D possibly being TRBD1 (5 bases). Between the trimmed V and J ends, which lost 3 bases and 9 bases, there was a span of 15 bases. This CDR3 comprises 15 residues. Germline V CDR1 and CDR2: MNHEY, SMNVEV (reference sequence). Here the CDR3 reads CASSFRDSSISPLHF. The CDR3 nucleotides read TGTGCCAGCAGTTTTCGCGACAGTAGTATTTCACCCCTCCACTTT.

The chain couples TRBV7-8 to TRBJ1-5, with TRBD1 identical over 7 bases. This CDR3 has 17 amino acids. The V and J ends lost 4 bases and 2 bases, in that order; junction bases with no gene match: 11. In germline, CDR1 is SGHVS, CDR2 FQNEAQ. The CDR3 here is CASSSDRVARGNQPQHF. The CDR3 DNA reads as TGTGCCAGCAGCTCCGACAGGGTGGCACGCGGCAATCAGCCCCAGCATTTT.

The chain carries TRBV5-6 and TRBJ2-1; unclear D gene. CDR3 length: 14 residues. The V and J ends lost 0 bases and 1 base respectively, with 5 bases between them. Germline lookup yields CDR1 SGHDT and CDR2 YYEEEE. The CDR3 spells CASSLGVSYNEQFF. CDR3 nucleotides: TGTGCCAGCAGCTTGGGGGTTTCCTACAATGAGCAGTTCTTC. The complete variable domain, with remaining parts taken from reference TRBV5-6 and TRBJ2-1, reads DAGVTQSPTHLIKTRGQQVTLRCSPKSGHDTVSWYQQALGQGPQFIFQYYEEEERQRGNFPDRFSGHQFPNYSSELNVNALLLGDSALYLCASSLGVSYNEQFFGPGTRLTVL.

The V and J genes are TRBV30 and TRBJ2-5, with D possibly being TRBD1 or TRBD2 (5 bases each). The J call may be faulty, since TRBJ2-7 better matches the DNA end. This CDR3 comprises 15 residues. Germline CDR1 reads GTSNPN; CDR2 reads SVGIG (reference sequence). CDR3 loop: CAWSPGQGASYEQYF. The CDR3 DNA is TGTGCCTGGAGCCCGGGGCAGGGTGCCTCCTACGAGCAGTACTTC.

In its sample, this clone was seen a few times. CDR3 sequence: CASSQRTNQETQYF. In DNA form, the CDR3 reads TGCGCCAGCAGCCAACGGACAAATCAAGAGACCCAGTACTTC. The rearrangement joins TRBV5-1 to TRBJ2-5; possible D gene TRBD1, 5 bases. Germline CDR1 and CDR2: SGHRS and YFSETQ. The CDR3 length is 14 residues. Trimming took off 4 bases at V and 2 bases at J, with 12 bases between the two ends. Filled out from reference TRBV5-1 and TRBJ2-5, the complete variable domain reads KAGVTQTPRYLIKTRGQQVTLSCSPISGHRSVSWYQQTPGQGLQFLFEYFSETQRNKGNFPGRFSGRQFSNSRSEMNVSTLELGDSALYLCASSQRTNQETQYFGPGTRLLVL.

CDR3 residues: CASSYSTGNYGYTF. As DNA, the CDR3 is TGTGCCAGCAGTTACTCGACAGGCAACTATGGCTACACCTTC. The chain uses TRBV6-5 and TRBJ1-2; D is possibly TRBD1 (6 bases). The CDR3 extends over 14 amino acids. CDR1 is MNHEY and CDR2 is SVGAGI in the germline V gene. V dropped 0 bases and J dropped 2 bases, with 7 bases sitting between them.

Only a few counts were recorded for this clone. The chain couples TRBV5-4 to TRBJ1-1; 9 bases are shared with TRBD1. Germline CDR1 and CDR2: SGHNT and YYREEE (reference sequence). The CDR3 is 15 amino acids. The junction had 4 bases not matched to a gene; V was cut back by 4 bases and J by 0 bases. In nucleotides, the CDR3 is TGTGCCAGCAGCCTGTGGACAGGGGTGAACACTGAAGCTTTCTTT. Its protein product is CASSLWTGVNTEAFF.

This clone has more than one count but fewer than ten. The rearrangement uses TRBV29-1 and TRBJ2-6; either TRBD1 or TRBD2 may supply D (5 bases each). CDR1 and CDR2 from the germline V gene are SQVTM and ANQGSEA. This CDR3 has 14 amino acids. Deletions cut 3 bases from V and 2 bases from J, with 8 bases between. The CDR3 DNA reads as TGCAGCGTTGAGGGGGAAGCTGGGGCCAACGTCCTGACTTTC. As protein: CSVEGEAGANVLTF. Full variable domain (remainder filled in from reference TRBV29-1 and TRBJ2-6): SAVISQKPSRDICQRGTSLTIQCQVDSQVTMMFWYRQQPGQSLTLIATANQGSEATYESGFVIDKFPISRPNLTFSTLTVSNMSPEDSSIYLCSVEGEAGANVLTFGAGSRLTVL.

The gene calls are TRBV5-1 and TRBJ2-1; tentatively, D is TRBD1 (5 bases). The germline V and J ends were trimmed by 2 bases and 9 bases, with 12 bases remaining between them. The germline V gene has CDR1 SGHRS and CDR2 YFSETQ. The CDR3 totals 13 residues. CDR3 nucleotide sequence: TGCGCCAGCAGCTTTGGGGTTAGGGGTGAGCAGTTCTTC. It yields the protein CASSFGVRGEQFF. Filled out from reference TRBV5-1 and TRBJ2-1, the complete variable domain reads KAGVTQTPRYLIKTRGQQVTLSCSPISGHRSVSWYQQTPGQGLQFLFEYFSETQRNKGNFPGRFSGRQFSNSRSEMNVSTLELGDSALYLCASSFGVRGEQFFGPGTRLTVL.

This chain joins TRBV30 and TRBJ1-1; D call uncertain. The CDR3 has 14 amino acids. The germline V gene encodes CDR1 GTSNPN and CDR2 SVGIG (reference sequence). V lost 0 bases and J lost 4, with 12 bases in between. The CDR3 sequence is CAWSVIGFGTEAFF. CDR3 sequence (DNA): TGTGCCTGGAGTGTAATAGGGTTCGGCACTGAAGCTTTCTTT.

This clone turned up a few times. The J gene is TRBJ2-3, the V gene TRBV13, with unresolved D. The V end lost 1 base, the J end lost 6 bases, and 11 bases lay between the germline ends. Germline CDR1 PRHDT, CDR2 FYEKMQ (reference sequence). The CDR3 has 14 amino acids. In DNA, the CDR3 is TGTGCCAGCAGCTTAGAAACAGCTCCGGATACGCAGTATTTT. Its protein product is CASSLETAPDTQYF.

The J gene is TRBJ1-6, the V gene TRBV9, with 8 positions matching TRBD1. CDR3 length equals 17 residues. CDR1 and CDR2 (germline): SGDLS, YYNGEE. Losses at the gene ends were 3 bases for V and 8 bases for J; bases not matched to a gene: 13. The DNA for the CDR3 is TGTGCCAGCAGCGCAAACTCCCGCACAGGGGGTGATTCACCCCTCCACTTT. This sequence encodes CASSANSRTGGDSPLHF.

The V call is TRBV7-8, the J call TRBJ1-5; 7 nucleotides line up with TRBD1. This CDR3 contains 15 residues. V shed 5 bases and J 6 bases; nucleotides not matched to a gene: 10. Germline CDR1 SGHVS, CDR2 FQNEAQ. The CDR3 nucleotides read TGTGCCAGCAGCGTCGGGACAGAGTATGGTCAGCCCCAGCATTTT. Residues: CASSVGTEYGQPQHF.

This clone has a handful of counts. CDR3 residues: CASSFHPGELFF. The CDR3 bases are TGTGCCAGCAGCTTTCATCCCGGGGAGCTGTTTTTT. The chain links TRBV5-6 to TRBJ2-2; D uncertain. CDR3 size: 12 residues. Germline assignment: CDR1 SGHDT and CDR2 YYEEEE. V lost 2 bases and J lost 6, with 5 bases in between. The full variable domain, with the rest looked up from reference TRBV5-6 and TRBJ2-2, is DAGVTQSPTHLIKTRGQQVTLRCSPKSGHDTVSWYQQALGQGPQFIFQYYEEEERQRGNFPDRFSGHQFPNYSSELNVNALLLGDSALYLCASSFHPGELFFGEGSRLTVL.

V and J are TRBV13 and TRBJ2-5, with D hard to call. The V end was cut by 0 bases, the J end by 5 bases, with 7 bases between. Germline CDR1 reads PRHDT; CDR2 reads FYEKMQ (reference sequence). The CDR3 consists of 13 residues. CDR3 loop: CASSLGPGETQYF. CDR3 sequence (DNA): TGTGCCAGCAGCTTAGGGCCTGGCGAGACCCAGTACTTC. The full variable domain, in which reference TRBV13 and TRBJ2-5 provide the parts outside the CDR3, is AAGVIQSPRHLIKEKRETATLKCYPIPRHDTVYWYQQGPGQDPQFLISFYEKMQSDKGSIPDRFSAQQFSDYHSELNMSSLELGDSALYFCASSLGPGETQYFGPGTRLLVL.

The chain employs TRBV13 and TRBJ2-7; possible D gene TRBD1, 6 bases. Germline assignment: CDR1 PRHDT and CDR2 FYEKMQ (reference sequence). Trimming removed 3 bases from V and 2 bases from J, with 11 bases in between. The CDR3 spans 14 residues. The chain's CDR3 is CASSFLGQTYEQYF. CDR3 DNA sequence: TGTGCCAGCAGCTTCCTTGGACAGACCTACGAGCAGTACTTC.

The rearrangement uses TRBV5-6 and TRBJ1-5; D is unclear. Germline-derived CDR1 and CDR2 are SGHDT and YYEEEE. This CDR3 has 13 residues. Trimming removed 3 bases at V and 9 bases at J, with 13 bases between. The CDR3 loop is CASSSGPILPQHF. CDR3 coding DNA: TGTGCCAGCAGCTCTGGACCTATTCTGCCCCAGCATTTT.

The gene calls are TRBV7-3 and TRBJ1-1; D may be TRBD1 (6 bases). The CDR3 length is 13 residues. V was shortened by 4 bases and J by 3 bases, with 9 bases between the two germline ends. CDR1 is SGHTA, CDR2 FQGTGA, per germline. CDR3 amino acids: CASSYRVDTEAFF. The CDR3 nucleotides are TGTGCCAGCAGCTACAGGGTGGACACTGAAGCTTTCTTT. The full variable domain, rest sourced from reference TRBV7-3 and TRBJ1-1, is GAGVSQTPSNKVTEKGKYVELRCDPISGHTALYWYRQSLGQGPEFLIYFQGTGAADDSGLPNDRFFAVRPEGSVSTLKIQRTERGDSAVYLCASSYRVDTEAFFGQGTRLTVV.

The chain recombines TRBV5-4 with TRBJ2-5; D unresolved. CDR1 SGHNT and CDR2 YYREEE come from the germline V gene (reference sequence). This CDR3 is 13 amino acids long. Trimming stripped 2 bases from V and 2 bases from J, with 7 bases between. The CDR3 sequence: CASSLRQQETQYF. CDR3 in DNA: TGTGCCAGCAGCTTAAGGCAGCAAGAGACCCAGTACTTC.

The chain uses TRBV27 and TRBJ2-1; the D is unclear. The CDR3 has 12 residues. V lost 6 bases, J lost 3 bases, and 6 bases lay in between. Per germline, CDR1 MNHEY and CDR2 SMNVEV (reference sequence). CDR3 sequence (DNA): TGTGCCAGCAGGAAGGGCTACAATGAGCAGTTCTTC. It yields the protein CASRKGYNEQFF.

This chain links TRBV6-5 with TRBJ1-1; D is uncertain. The CDR3 loop spans 15 amino acids. Germline V gene data show CDR1 as MNHEY and CDR2 as SVGAGI. With 0 bases removed from V and 4 bases from J, the gap between germline ends came to 12 bases. This CDR3 reads CASSYSDFLTTEAFF. For the CDR3, the DNA is TGTGCCAGCAGTTACTCGGACTTTTTGACCACTGAAGCTTTCTTT.

This clone was detected only once. The V gene is TRBV4-3, the J gene TRBJ2-3; 11 bases map to TRBD2. The germline V gene has CDR1 LGHNA and CDR2 YSLEER. CDR3 size: 19 residues. The junction had 11 bases not matched to a gene; V was cut back by 0 bases and J by 3 bases. For the CDR3, the DNA is TGCGCCAGCAGCCAAGAGCCCTCAGCCGCTAGCGGGGGGACAGATACGCAGTATTTT. It is translated as CASSQEPSAASGGTDTQYF.